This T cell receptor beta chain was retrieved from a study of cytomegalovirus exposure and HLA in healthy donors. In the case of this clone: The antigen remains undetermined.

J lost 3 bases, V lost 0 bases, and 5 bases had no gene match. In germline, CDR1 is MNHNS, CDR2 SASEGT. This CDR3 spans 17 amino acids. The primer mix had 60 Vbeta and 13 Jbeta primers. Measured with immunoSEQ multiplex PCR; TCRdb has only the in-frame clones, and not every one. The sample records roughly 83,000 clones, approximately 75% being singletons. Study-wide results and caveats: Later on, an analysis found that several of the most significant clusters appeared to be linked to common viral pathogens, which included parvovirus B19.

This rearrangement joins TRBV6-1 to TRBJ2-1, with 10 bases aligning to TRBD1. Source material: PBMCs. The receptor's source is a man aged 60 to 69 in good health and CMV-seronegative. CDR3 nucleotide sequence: TGTGCCAGCAGTGAAGCCCTGGGACAGGGGCGCTACAATGAGCAGTTCTTC. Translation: CASSEALGQGRYNEQFF.